This T cell receptor (beta chain) appears in the sequencing data of a study of T-cell reconstitution after alpha-beta-depleted transplantation in children. Unique molecular identifiers were incorporated when the TCRbeta library was constructed. One entry per CDR3 protein results from TCRdb running MiXCR on the PCR reads. Among roughly 500,000 distinct CDR3 sequences listed, about an eighth were seen once. The CDR3 spans 16 residues. Looked up from germline, CDR1 is MGHRA and CDR2 is YSYEKL. V lost 0 bases to trimming and J lost 3 bases, with 15 bases between them. V is TRBV4-1 and J is TRBJ2-7, with no clear D. This TCR derives from a human donor who donated a stem cell graft to a child with combined immunodeficiency. The specimen was PBMCs from the stem cell graft donor, collected from the stem cell graft. In DNA form, the CDR3 reads TGCGCCAGCAGCCAAGATGCAGACGAAGGGAACTACGAGCAGTACTTC. Encoded protein: CASSQDADEGNYEQYF.